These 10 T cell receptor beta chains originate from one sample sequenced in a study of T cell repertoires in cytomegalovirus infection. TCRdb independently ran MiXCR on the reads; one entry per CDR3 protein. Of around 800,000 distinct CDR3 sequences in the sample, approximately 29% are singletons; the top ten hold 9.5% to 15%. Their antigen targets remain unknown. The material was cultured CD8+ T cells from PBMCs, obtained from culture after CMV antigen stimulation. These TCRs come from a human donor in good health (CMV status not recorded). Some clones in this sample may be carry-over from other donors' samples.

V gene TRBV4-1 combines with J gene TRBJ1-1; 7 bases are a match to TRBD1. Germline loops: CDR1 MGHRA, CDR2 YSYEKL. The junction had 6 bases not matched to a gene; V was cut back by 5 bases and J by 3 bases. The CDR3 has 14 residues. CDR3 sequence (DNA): TGCGCCAGCAGCGACAGGGTAGCGGACACTGAAGCTTTCTTT. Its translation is CASSDRVADTEAFF.

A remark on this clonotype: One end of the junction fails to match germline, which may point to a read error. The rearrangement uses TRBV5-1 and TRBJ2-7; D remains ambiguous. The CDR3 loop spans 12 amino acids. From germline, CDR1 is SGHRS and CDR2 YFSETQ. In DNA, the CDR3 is TGCGCCTGCAGCCTAACCCCCTACGAGCAGTACTTC. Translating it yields CACSLTPYEQYF. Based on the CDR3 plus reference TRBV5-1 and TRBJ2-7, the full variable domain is KAGVTQTPRYLIKTRGQQVTLSCSPISGHRSVSWYQQTPGQGLQFLFEYFSETQRNKGNFPGRFSGRQFSNSRSEMNVSTLELGDSALYLCACSLTPYEQYFGPGTRLTVT.

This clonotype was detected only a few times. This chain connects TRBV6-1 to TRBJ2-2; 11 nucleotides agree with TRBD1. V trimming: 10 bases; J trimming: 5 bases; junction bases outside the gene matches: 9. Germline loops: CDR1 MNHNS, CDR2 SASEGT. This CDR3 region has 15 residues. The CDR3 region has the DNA TGTGCCATCTCATGGGACAGGGGGGGAACCGGGGAGCTGTTTTTT. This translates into CAISWDRGGTGELFF.

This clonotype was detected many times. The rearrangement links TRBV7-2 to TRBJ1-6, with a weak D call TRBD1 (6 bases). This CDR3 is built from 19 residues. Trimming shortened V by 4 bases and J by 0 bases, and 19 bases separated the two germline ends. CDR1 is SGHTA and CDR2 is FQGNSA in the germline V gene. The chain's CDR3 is CASSWPGHTLHSYNSPLHF. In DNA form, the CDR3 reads TGTGCCAGCAGCTGGCCGGGACACACACTCCACTCCTATAATTCACCCCTCCACTTT. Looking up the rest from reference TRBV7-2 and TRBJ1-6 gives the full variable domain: GAGVSQSPSNKVTEKGKDVELRCDPISGHTALYWYRQSLGQGLEFLIYFQGNSAPDKSGLPSDRFSAERTGGSVSTLTIQRTQQEDSAVYLCASSWPGHTLHSYNSPLHFGNGTRLTVT.

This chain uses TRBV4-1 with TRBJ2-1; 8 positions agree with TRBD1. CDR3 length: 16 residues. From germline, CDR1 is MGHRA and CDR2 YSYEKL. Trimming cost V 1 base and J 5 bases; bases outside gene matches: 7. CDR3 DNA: TGCGCCAGCAGCCAAGGGTGGACAGGGAAACACAATGAGCAGTTCTTC. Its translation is CASSQGWTGKHNEQFF.

The CDR3: CASAAKPLNTEAFF. For the CDR3, the DNA is TGTGCCAGCGCGGCAAAACCGTTGAACACTGAAGCTTTCTTT. The rearrangement joins TRBV6-5 to TRBJ1-1; D is undetermined. The CDR3 totals 14 residues. V dropped 8 bases and J dropped 0 bases, with 13 bases sitting between them. Germline values: CDR1 MNHEY, CDR2 SVGAGI.

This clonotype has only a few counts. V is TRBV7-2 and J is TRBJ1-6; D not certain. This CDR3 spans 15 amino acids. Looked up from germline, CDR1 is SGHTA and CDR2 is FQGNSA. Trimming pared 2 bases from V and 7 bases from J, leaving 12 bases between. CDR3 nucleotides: TGTGCCAGCAGCTTACTATCAATAGTCAATTCACCCCTCCACTTT. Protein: CASSLLSIVNSPLHF.

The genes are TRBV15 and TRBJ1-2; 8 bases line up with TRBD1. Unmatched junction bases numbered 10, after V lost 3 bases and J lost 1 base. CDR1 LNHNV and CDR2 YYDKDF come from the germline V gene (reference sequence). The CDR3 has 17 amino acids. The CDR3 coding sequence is TGTGCCACCAGCAGTGGCATCGGACAGGGTCTTAACTATGGCTACACCTTC. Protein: CATSSGIGQGLNYGYTF.

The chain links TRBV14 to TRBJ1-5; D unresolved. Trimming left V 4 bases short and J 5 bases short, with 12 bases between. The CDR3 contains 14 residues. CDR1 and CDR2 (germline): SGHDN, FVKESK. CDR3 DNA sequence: TGTGCCAGCAGCCCTCGAGGGTGGGATCAGCCCCAGCATTTT. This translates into CASSPRGWDQPQHF.

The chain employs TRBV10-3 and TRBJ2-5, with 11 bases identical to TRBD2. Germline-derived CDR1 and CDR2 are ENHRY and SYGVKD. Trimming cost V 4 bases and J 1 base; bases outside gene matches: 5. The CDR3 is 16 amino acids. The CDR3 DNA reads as TGTGCCATCAGTGGGCTAGCGGGGGGACGCCAAGAGACCCAGTACTTC. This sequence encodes CAISGLAGGRQETQYF.